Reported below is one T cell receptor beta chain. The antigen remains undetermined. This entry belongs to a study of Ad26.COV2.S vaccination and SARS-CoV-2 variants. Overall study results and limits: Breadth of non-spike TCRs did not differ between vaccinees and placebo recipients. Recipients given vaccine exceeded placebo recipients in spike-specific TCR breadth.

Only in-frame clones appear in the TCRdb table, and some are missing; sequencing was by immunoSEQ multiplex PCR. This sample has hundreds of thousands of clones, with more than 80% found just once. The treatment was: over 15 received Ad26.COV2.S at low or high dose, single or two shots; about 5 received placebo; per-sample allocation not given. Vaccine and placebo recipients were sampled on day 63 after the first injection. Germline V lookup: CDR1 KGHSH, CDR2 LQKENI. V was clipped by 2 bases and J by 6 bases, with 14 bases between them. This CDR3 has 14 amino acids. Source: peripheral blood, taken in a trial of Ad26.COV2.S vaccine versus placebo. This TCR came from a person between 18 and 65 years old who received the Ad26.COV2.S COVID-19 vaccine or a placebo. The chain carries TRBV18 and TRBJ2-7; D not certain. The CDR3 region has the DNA TGTGCCAGCTCACCAACCCTCGAAGGAAGCGAGCAGTACTTC. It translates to CASSPTLEGSEQYF.